Each of the 8 T cell receptor beta chains below was sequenced from the same sample in a study of graft-versus-host responses after intestinal transplantation. No antigen is known for these receptors. The method was immunoSEQ multiplex PCR; TCRdb's version includes in-frame clones alone and lacks a portion of them. The table has over 40,000 clones, about 95% seen once. Source: unstimulated CD8+ T cells sorted from spleen or lymph node cells, taken before transplant. The receptors were sampled from a human donor who was the organ donor for an intestinal transplant.

This chain connects TRBV6-6 to TRBJ2-7; D uncertain. The V gene's germline CDR1 is MNHNY and CDR2 SVGAGI (reference sequence). Deletions cut 2 bases from V and 4 bases from J, with 6 bases between. The CDR3 length is 12 residues. CDR3 nucleotides: TGTGCCAGCAGTTACACAGTTTACGAGCAGTACTTC. It codes for CASSYTVYEQYF.

The chain has TRBV29-1 and TRBJ2-1; TRBD1 agrees at 7 bases. V shed 5 bases and J 1 base; nucleotides not matched to a gene: 5. The CDR3 is 14 amino acids. From germline, CDR1 is SQVTM and CDR2 ANQGSEA. CDR3 in amino acids: CSVPGQHSYNEQFF. In DNA, the CDR3 is TGCAGCGTTCCGGGACAGCATTCCTACAATGAGCAGTTCTTC.

This clone showed up just once. The chain couples TRBV9 to TRBJ1-4, with no clear D. Germline CDR1 and CDR2: SGDLS and YYNGEE. The CDR3 consists of 14 residues. The V end lost 0 bases, the J end lost 8 bases, and 11 bases lay between the germline ends. The CDR3 nucleotides read TGTGCCAGCAGCGTAGGGGGAGGTGGCGAAAAACTGTTTTTT. This gives the protein CASSVGGGGEKLFF.

The chain combines TRBV29-1 with TRBJ2-4; D assignment may be TRBD1 or TRBD2 (5 bases each). Germline V gives CDR1 SQVTM, CDR2 ANQGSEA. V lost 5 bases, J lost 0 bases, and 8 bases lay in between. The CDR3 totals 13 residues. As DNA, the CDR3 is TGCAGCGTTCCGGGGACAGCCAAAAACATTCAGTACTTC. As protein: CSVPGTAKNIQYF.

CDR3 in amino acids: CASSGTQGAVDNQPQHF. The CDR3, as DNA: TGTGCCAGCAGCGGCACACAGGGGGCAGTCGACAATCAGCCCCAGCATTTT. The chain uses TRBV9 and TRBJ1-5; 9 bases are a match to TRBD1. Trimming at V came to 3 bases and at J to 3 bases, leaving 10 bases not matched to a gene. Germline V gene sequence: CDR1 SGDLS, CDR2 YYNGEE. This CDR3 is 17 amino acids long.

This chain uses TRBV5-1 with TRBJ2-7, with 9 bases identical to TRBD1. The ends lost 6 bases at V and 4 bases at J; junction bases unmatched: 11. The CDR3 is 15 residues long. Per germline, CDR1 SGHRS and CDR2 YFSETQ. CDR3: CASTDPGQGAYEQYF. In DNA, the CDR3 is TGCGCCAGCACCGATCCGGGACAGGGCGCTTACGAGCAGTACTTC.

The chain employs TRBV1 and TRBJ1-1; the table's TRBD1 call for D was not verified on the DNA. TRBV1 represents a pseudogene. This CDR3 region has 17 residues. The CDR3 bases are TGCACCAGCAGCCACCGCTACAAGACAAAACCCCATACGGAAGCTTTCTTT. This translates into CTSSHRYKTKPHTEAFF.

This sequence joins TRBV11-2 and TRBJ2-5, with TRBD2 matching over 11 bases. The CDR3 length is 19 residues. Germline CDR1 and CDR2: SGHAT and FQNNGV. V lost 1 base and J lost 2; bases outside the gene matches: 12. For the CDR3, the DNA is TGTGCCAGCAGCTTAGTAGGTAGCGGGGGGGCCCCCAGGCAAGAGACCCAGTACTTC. This encodes CASSLVGSGGAPRQETQYF.